What follows are 29 T cell receptor beta chains derived from one specimen sequenced in a study of CDR3 diversity in severe acne. TCRdb re-called the PCR reads through MiXCR, storing one row per CDR3 protein. The sample carries 85,000 to 120,000 distinct CDR3 sequences, roughly 51% recorded once. Sequenced input: blood. These receptors were obtained from a male donor with acne.

The chain combines TRBV14 with TRBJ2-5; D gene ambiguous. The CDR3 spans 19 residues. Germline CDR1 and CDR2: SGHDN and FVKESK. Trimming cost V 0 bases and J 0 bases, with 20 bases left between them. The CDR3 region is CASSQEIKIPDRDQETQYF. CDR3 sequence (DNA): TGTGCCAGCAGCCAAGAAATCAAGATACCAGACCGTGACCAAGAGACCCAGTACTTC. The full variable domain, completed using reference TRBV14 and TRBJ2-5, is EAGVTQFPSHSVIEKGQTVTLRCDPISGHDNLYWYRRVMGKEIKFLLHFVKESKQDESGMPNNRFLAERTGGTYSTLKVQPAELEDSGVYFCASSQEIKIPDRDQETQYFGPGTRLLVL.

This clonotype showed up just a few times. This sequence may be a read error, since a much larger clone differs from it by one base. This chain connects TRBV7-9 to TRBJ2-7; TRBD2 matches 7 bases. Germline assignment: CDR1 SEHNR and CDR2 FQNEAQ (reference sequence). The CDR3 length is 16 residues. The CDR3 loop reads CASGLVQRGTHYEQYF. CDR3 sequence (DNA): TGTGCCAGCGGCTTAGTCCAGCGGGGAACCCATTACGAGCAGTACTTC.

Remarks on this clonotype: This may stem from a read error, because a much larger clone lies one nucleotide away. The rearrangement links TRBV6-6 to TRBJ1-2; maybe TRBD1 (5 bases). Germline V gene data show CDR1 as MNHNY and CDR2 as SVGAGI (reference sequence). The CDR3 loop spans 16 amino acids. For the CDR3, the DNA is TGTGCCAGCAGCCTAGGGGCATCGACGAAAGGGTATGGCTGCACCTTC. Translation gives CASSLGASTKGYGCTF.

The V call is TRBV20-1, the J call TRBJ2-1; D gene ambiguous. Trimming left V 3 bases short and J 2 bases short, with 17 bases between. Germline V gives CDR1 DFQATT, CDR2 SNEGSKA (reference sequence). This CDR3 has 16 residues. CDR3 region: CSARGAVGGTYNEQFF. The DNA for the CDR3 is TGCAGTGCTAGGGGCGCGGTGGGTGGGACCTACAATGAGCAGTTCTTC.

Only a few counts were recorded for this clonotype. The V call is TRBV29-1, the J call TRBJ2-7, with 7 bases matching TRBD1. Germline assignment: CDR1 SQVTM and CDR2 ANQGSEA. The CDR3 length is 13 residues. With 5 bases clipped from V and 0 bases from J, the junction kept 4 bases outside the gene matches. The CDR3 DNA reads TGCAGCGTTCGACCAGGGGGCTCCTACGAGCAGTACTTC. Translated: CSVRPGGSYEQYF.

A remark on this clonotype: This clone may be a read error of a much larger clone one base away. The rearrangement joins TRBV7-3 to TRBJ1-1; D possibly corresponds to TRBD1 (5 bases). CDR3 length equals 14 residues. Germline-derived CDR1 and CDR2 are SGHTA and FQGTGA. The CDR3 region is CASRAGRENTEASF. CDR3 nucleotides: TGTGCCAGCAGAGCAGGGCGGGAAAACACTGAAGCTTCCTTT.

This clonotype appeared a few times. As DNA, the CDR3 is TGTGCCAGCAGGGAAGTCCTCTTCTCTGGGGCCAACGTCCTGACTTTC. Its protein product is CASREVLFSGANVLTF. V gene TRBV25-1 combines with J gene TRBJ2-6; D remains unclear. Deletions cut 6 bases from V and 0 bases from J, with 12 bases between. Germline CDR1 is MGHDK and CDR2 is SYGVNS. CDR3 size: 16 residues.

With regard to this clonotype: A much larger clone lies a single base off, so this may be a read error. The DNA is left out, because the CDR3 cannot be placed on it with certainty; the CDR3 is given as TCRdb lists it. This chain links TRBV9 with TRBJ1-5; TRBD1 is the table's D call and was not checked against the DNA. The CDR3 length is 14 residues, termini included. Germline CDR1 and CDR2: SGDLS and YYNGEE. The CDR3 here is CASSVGGGAEPRHF.

The genes are TRBV15 and TRBJ2-5; D is perhaps TRBD2 (6 bases). This CDR3 is 16 amino acids long. The V end lost 0 bases, the J end lost 5 bases, and 16 bases lay between the germline ends. Germline V gives CDR1 LNHNV, CDR2 YYDKDF (reference sequence). The CDR3 is CATSRDRLAGGETQYF. CDR3 in DNA: TGTGCCACCAGCAGAGATCGGCTTGCAGGAGGGGAGACCCAGTACTTC.

The sample holds a few counts of this clonotype. The chain couples TRBV25-1 to TRBJ2-7, with D tentatively TRBD2 (6 bases). V lost 3 bases to trimming and J lost 1 base, with 7 bases between them. The germline V gene has CDR1 MGHDK and CDR2 SYGVNS. The CDR3 totals 13 residues. The CDR3 region has the DNA TGTGCCAGCAGTGATGGAGGGTCCTACGAGCAGTACTTC. This codes for CASSDGGSYEQYF.

This clonotype is labeled medium-sized. This chain uses TRBV4-3 with TRBJ2-7, with TRBD1 as a possible D gene (6 bases). V was clipped by 0 bases and J by 1 base, with 10 bases between them. Germline V gene data show CDR1 as LGHNA and CDR2 as YSLEER. This CDR3 has 15 residues. As DNA, the CDR3 is TGCGCCAGCAGCCAAGAAGTCGGACAGTCCTACGAGCAGTACTTC. Translated: CASSQEVGQSYEQYF.

This clonotype was counted between two and nine times. The V gene is TRBV6-2 or TRBV6-3, the J gene TRBJ1-5; a weak D match, TRBD1 (5 bases). Germline V gives CDR1 MNHEY, CDR2 SVGEGT. V lost 7 bases and J 7 bases, leaving 20 bases between the germline ends. The CDR3 has 15 residues. Written as DNA, the CDR3 is TGTGCCAGCACAAAGGCGGGGGTAACTAGGCAGCCCCAGCATTTT. Translation gives CASTKAGVTRQPQHF.

There are many counts of this clonotype. The genes are TRBV9 and TRBJ2-5, with D possibly matching TRBD2 (6 bases). Germline CDR1 SGDLS, CDR2 YYNGEE. The length of the CDR3 is 16 residues. The V gene lost 1 base and the J gene lost 3 bases, with 16 bases spanning the gap. The CDR3 DNA follows: TGTGCCAGCAGCGTAACCCCCTCACTAGCTGAAGAGACCCAGTACTTC. Translation: CASSVTPSLAEETQYF.

This clonotype appeared many times. V and J are TRBV2 and TRBJ2-3, with a weak D call TRBD2 (6 bases). Germline CDR1 SNHLY, CDR2 FYNNEI. There are 17 residues in the CDR3. V was trimmed by 3 bases and J by 0 bases, leaving 16 bases between them. In nucleotides, the CDR3 is TGTGCCAGCAGTGATTTTGTGGTAGCGGTCAGCACAGATACGCAGTATTTT. It translates to CASSDFVVAVSTDTQYF.

In its sample, this clonotype was seen many times. The CDR3 sequence: CSASVGRSSGKYYEQYF. Here the CDR3 DNA reads TGCAGTGCTAGTGTTGGCCGGTCTAGCGGCAAGTACTACGAGCAGTACTTC. The chain couples TRBV20-1 to TRBJ2-7; 7 bases fit TRBD2. The CDR3 runs to 17 residues. The germline V gene encodes CDR1 DFQATT and CDR2 SNEGSKA (reference sequence). The trim removed 3 bases at V and 3 bases at J, leaving 17 bases unmatched.

The chain combines TRBV7-9 with TRBJ1-2; TRBD1 is a possible D gene (5 bases). From germline, CDR1 is SEHNR and CDR2 FQNEAQ (reference sequence). The CDR3 covers 15 residues. V was clipped by 0 bases and J by 5 bases, with 13 bases between them. The CDR3 loop is CASSLAWEQVYGYTF. The DNA for the CDR3 is TGTGCCAGCAGCTTAGCGTGGGAACAGGTATATGGCTACACCTTC. The whole variable domain, filled in from reference TRBV7-9 and TRBJ1-2, reads DTGVSQNPRHKITKRGQNVTFRCDPISEHNRLYWYRQTLGQGPEFLTYFQNEAQLEKSRLLSDRFSAERPKGSFSTLEIQRTEQGDSAMYLCASSLAWEQVYGYTFGSGTRLTVV.

By proportion, this clonotype is large (0.1 to 1%). The chain links TRBV7-3 to TRBJ2-1; D tentatively reads TRBD1 or TRBD2 (5 bases each). Germline V gene data show CDR1 as SGHTA and CDR2 as FQGTGA. The CDR3 runs to 15 residues. V gave up 2 bases and J gave up 0 bases, with 8 bases separating them. For the CDR3, the DNA is TGTGCCAGCAGCTTAGGGGACGCCTCCTACAATGAGCAGTTCTTC. This translates into CASSLGDASYNEQFF.

This clonotype has more than one count but fewer than ten. This chain connects TRBV4-1 to TRBJ2-3; TRBD2 matches 12 bases. Germline V gives CDR1 MGHRA, CDR2 YSYEKL. Trimming at V came to 4 bases and at J to 3 bases, leaving 14 bases not matched to a gene. The CDR3 totals 19 residues. CDR3: CASSPGPFQLAGGTDTQYF. As DNA, the CDR3 is TGCGCCAGCAGCCCCGGTCCCTTCCAACTAGCGGGAGGTACAGATACGCAGTATTTT.

This clonotype was seen ten or more times. The rearrangement joins TRBV2 to TRBJ1-2; D is perhaps TRBD1 (5 bases). From germline, CDR1 is SNHLY and CDR2 FYNNEI. CDR3 length: 12 residues. V lost 6 bases, J lost 7 bases, and 12 bases lay in between. CDR3 in DNA: TGTGCCAGCAGGGGTGTGAGGGGTGGCTACACCTTC. Its translation is CASRGVRGGYTF. The full variable domain, rest sourced from reference TRBV2 and TRBJ1-2, is EPEVTQTPSHQVTQMGQEVILRCVPISNHLYFYWYRQILGQKVEFLVSFYNNEISEKSEIFDDQFSVERPDGSNFTLKIRSTKLEDSAMYFCASRGVRGGYTFGSGTRLTVV.

This clonotype was observed many times. The rearrangement uses TRBV3-1 and TRBJ1-3; D ambiguous. Trimming left V 3 bases short and J 4 bases short, with 4 bases between. The CDR3 totals 12 residues. Germline V lookup: CDR1 LGHDT, CDR2 YNNKEL (reference sequence). The CDR3 protein is CASSHSGNTIYF. In nucleotides, the CDR3 is TGTGCCAGCAGCCATTCGGGAAACACCATATATTTT.

At least ten counts were recorded for this clonotype. The chain combines TRBV7-6 with TRBJ2-2; D uncertain. Trimming shortened V by 3 bases and J by 3 bases, and 11 bases separated the two germline ends. Looked up from germline, CDR1 is SGHVS and CDR2 is FNYEAQ. This CDR3 spans 15 amino acids. The CDR3 is CASSFDVEDTGELFF. The CDR3 DNA sequence: TGTGCCAGCAGCTTCGATGTTGAGGACACCGGGGAGCTGTTTTTT.

This clonotype came up a few times. The CDR3 DNA sequence: TGTGCCAGCAGCTTAGGACAGGGGGTCGAGACCCAGTACTTC. It translates to CASSLGQGVETQYF. This sequence joins TRBV11-2 and TRBJ2-5; 9 nucleotides agree with TRBD1. The CDR3 length is 14 residues. Losses at the gene ends were 1 base for V and 5 bases for J; bases not matched to a gene: 2. The germline V gene has CDR1 SGHAT and CDR2 FQNNGV.

The gene calls are TRBV25-1 and TRBJ2-3; the D gene is possibly TRBD1 (6 bases). The CDR3 length is 17 residues. CDR1 is MGHDK, CDR2 SYGVNS, per germline. V gave up 4 bases and J gave up 4 bases, with 21 bases separating them. CDR3: CASSAPNHRVGADTQYF. The CDR3 region has the DNA TGTGCCAGCAGTGCCCCGAACCACAGGGTCGGAGCAGATACGCAGTATTTT.

The chain combines TRBV11-2 with TRBJ2-7, with D tentatively TRBD1 (6 bases). The V end was cut by 0 bases, the J end by 5 bases, with 8 bases between. Germline lookup yields CDR1 SGHAT and CDR2 FQNNGV. The CDR3 extends over 13 amino acids. This chain's CDR3 is CASSLDRGHEQYF. In nucleotides, the CDR3 is TGTGCCAGCAGCTTAGACAGGGGCCACGAGCAGTACTTC.

The CDR3 reads CATSREGLAGGTEQYF. The CDR3 region has the DNA TGTGCCACCAGCAGAGAAGGGCTAGCGGGAGGGACCGAGCAGTACTTC. The chain uses TRBV15 and TRBJ2-7; 12 nucleotides align to TRBD2. This CDR3 region has 16 residues. Trimming cost V 0 bases and J 6 bases; bases outside gene matches: 6. Germline V gene lookup returns CDR1 LNHNV and CDR2 YYDKDF (reference sequence).

Notes on this clonotype: A much more abundant neighbour one base away suggests this may be a read error. This rearrangement joins TRBV7-2 to TRBJ2-7; D ambiguous. The CDR3 is 15 amino acids. V lost 7 bases and J 0 bases, leaving 16 bases between the germline ends. Germline loops: CDR1 SGHTA, CDR2 FQGNSA. The CDR3 reads CASNNPGVSSYEQYV. The CDR3, as DNA: TGTGCCAGCAACAACCCTGGGGTGAGCTCCTACGAGCAGTACGTC.

There are a few counts of this clonotype. The V gene is TRBV4-1, the J gene TRBJ2-1; the match to TRBD2 covers 10 bases. This CDR3 is built from 14 residues. Germline V gene lookup returns CDR1 MGHRA and CDR2 YSYEKL. Unmatched junction bases numbered 4, after V lost 2 bases and J lost 9 bases. CDR3 nucleotide sequence: TGCGCCAGCAGCCAACTAGCGGGGGTGAGTGAGCAGTTCTTC. Protein product: CASSQLAGVSEQFF.

This clonotype was picked up one time. As the CDR3 is not closed by the conserved phenylalanine or tryptophan, this likely results from a read error. The DNA is left out, because the CDR3 cannot be placed on it with certainty; the CDR3 is given as TCRdb lists it. The CDR3 spells CASSEGTSASEMFFG. The chain links TRBV10-1 to TRBJ2-7; the D segment call TRBD2 is taken from the table without a DNA check. The CDR3 length equals 15 residues, ends included. CDR1 is WNHNN, CDR2 SYGVQD, per germline (reference sequence).

This clonotype has at least ten counts. The chain links TRBV9 to TRBJ2-7; possibly TRBD1 or TRBD2 for D (5 bases each). From germline, CDR1 is SGDLS and CDR2 YYNGEE. V lost 0 bases, J lost 6 bases, and 19 bases lay in between. This CDR3 is built from 16 residues. In DNA, the CDR3 is TGTGCCAGCAGCGTAGTCGAGGGGCCAAGTGTGGGCGAGCAGTACTTC. Its protein product is CASSVVEGPSVGEQYF.